This record looks at one T cell receptor (beta chain) sequence and its context. Its antigen remains unknown. Libraries were made from TCR beta cDNA, and they carried unique molecular identifiers. MiXCR, run by TCRdb on the PCR reads, gives a single entry per CDR3 protein. This sample has about 760,000 distinct CDR3 sequences, with 25% to 30% found just once. The data are from a study of post-analysis software for immune sequencing data. Turning to the study itself: Progressive-relapsing, secondary progressive and relapsing-remitting multiple sclerosis were among the disease courses included. The study, taken as a whole, reports: F measure clustering grouped samples strongly by preparation batch. A significant reduction in normalized Chao1 diversity was observed in multiple sclerosis patients versus controls. With TRBV5-6, TRBV5-1 and TRBV20-1 included, about five TRBV segments were more frequent in patients than in controls.

The CDR3 extends over 15 amino acids. The germline CDR1 and CDR2 sequences are SGHAT and FQNNGV. Trimming removed 0 bases at V and 3 bases at J, with 11 bases between. The chain couples TRBV11-2 to TRBJ1-2, with D hard to call. This clonotype was obtained from a girl aged 5-17 years with multiple sclerosis. The specimen was blood. This CDR3 reads CASSLDPRADYGYTF. CDR3 nucleotides: TGTGCCAGCAGCTTAGATCCCCGGGCGGACTATGGCTACACCTTC.